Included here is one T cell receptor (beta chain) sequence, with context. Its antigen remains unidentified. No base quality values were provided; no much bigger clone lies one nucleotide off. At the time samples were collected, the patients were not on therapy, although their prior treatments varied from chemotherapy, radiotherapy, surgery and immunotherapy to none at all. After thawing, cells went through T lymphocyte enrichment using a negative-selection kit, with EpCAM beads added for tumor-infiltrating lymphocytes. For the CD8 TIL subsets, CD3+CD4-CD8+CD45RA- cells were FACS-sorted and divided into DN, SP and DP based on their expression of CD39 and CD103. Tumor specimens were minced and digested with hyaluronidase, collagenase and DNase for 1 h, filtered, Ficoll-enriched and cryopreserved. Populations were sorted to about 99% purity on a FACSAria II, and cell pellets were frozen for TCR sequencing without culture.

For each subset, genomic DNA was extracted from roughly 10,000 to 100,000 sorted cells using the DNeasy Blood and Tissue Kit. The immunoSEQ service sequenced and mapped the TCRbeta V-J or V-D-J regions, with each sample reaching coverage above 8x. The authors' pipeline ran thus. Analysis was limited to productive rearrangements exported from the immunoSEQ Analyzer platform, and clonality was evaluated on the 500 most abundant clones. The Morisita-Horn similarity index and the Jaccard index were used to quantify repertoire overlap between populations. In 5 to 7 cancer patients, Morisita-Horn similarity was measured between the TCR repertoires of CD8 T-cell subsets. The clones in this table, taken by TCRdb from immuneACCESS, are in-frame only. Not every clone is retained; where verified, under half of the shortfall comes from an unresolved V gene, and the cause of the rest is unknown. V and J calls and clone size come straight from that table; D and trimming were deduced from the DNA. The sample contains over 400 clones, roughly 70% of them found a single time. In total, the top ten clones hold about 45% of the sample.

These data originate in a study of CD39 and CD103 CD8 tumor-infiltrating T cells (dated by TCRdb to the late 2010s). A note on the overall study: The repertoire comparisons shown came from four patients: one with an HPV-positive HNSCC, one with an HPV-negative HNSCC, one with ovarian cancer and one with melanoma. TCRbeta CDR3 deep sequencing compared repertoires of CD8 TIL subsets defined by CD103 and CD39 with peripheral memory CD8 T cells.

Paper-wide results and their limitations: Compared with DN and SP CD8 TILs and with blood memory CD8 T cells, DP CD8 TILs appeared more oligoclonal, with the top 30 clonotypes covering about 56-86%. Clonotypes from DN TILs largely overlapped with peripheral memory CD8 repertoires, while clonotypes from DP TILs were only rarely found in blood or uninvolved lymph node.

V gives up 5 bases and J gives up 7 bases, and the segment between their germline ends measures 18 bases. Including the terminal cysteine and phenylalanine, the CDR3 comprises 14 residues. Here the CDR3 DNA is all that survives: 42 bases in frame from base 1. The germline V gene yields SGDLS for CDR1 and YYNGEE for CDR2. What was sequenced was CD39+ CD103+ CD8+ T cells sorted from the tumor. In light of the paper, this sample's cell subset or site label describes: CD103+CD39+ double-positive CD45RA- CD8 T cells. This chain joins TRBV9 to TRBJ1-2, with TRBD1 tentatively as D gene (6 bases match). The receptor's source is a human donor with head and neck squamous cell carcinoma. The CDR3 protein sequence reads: CASSGSQGVSGYTF. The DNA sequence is TGTGCCAGCAGTGGGTCACAGGGAGTCTCTGGCTACACCTTC.